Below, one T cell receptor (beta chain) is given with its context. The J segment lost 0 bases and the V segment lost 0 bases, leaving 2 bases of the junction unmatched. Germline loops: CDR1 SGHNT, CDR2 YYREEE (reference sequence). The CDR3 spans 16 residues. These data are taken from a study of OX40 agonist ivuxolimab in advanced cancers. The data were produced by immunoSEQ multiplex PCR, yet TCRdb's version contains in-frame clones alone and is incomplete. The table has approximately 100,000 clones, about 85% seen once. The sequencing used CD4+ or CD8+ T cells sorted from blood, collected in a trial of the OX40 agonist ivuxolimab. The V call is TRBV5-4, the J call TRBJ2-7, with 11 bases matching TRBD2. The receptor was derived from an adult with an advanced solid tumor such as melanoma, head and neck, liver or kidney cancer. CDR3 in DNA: TGTGCCAGCAGCTTGGGGACTAGCGGGCCCTCCTACGAGCAGTACTTC. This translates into CASSLGTSGPSYEQYF.